Each of the 32 T cell receptor beta chains below was sequenced from the same sample in a study of shared clonotypes between healthy human individuals. Selected positively for CCR7 and CD45RO-negative, naive CD8 cells excluded terminally differentiated effector memory CD45RA+ cells. Profiling relied on immunoSEQ multiplex PCR, and the TCRdb table lists in-frame clones only, not all of them. Here the sample spans about 2.1 million clones, 90% to 95% being singletons. The sequenced sample was naive CD8+ T cells from PBMCs. The receptors were gathered from a man younger than 35 in good health. Some clones in this sample may be carry-over from other donors' samples.

The CDR3 DNA reads TGTGCCAGCAGCGGGGGCCTCTTATCCGGACAGGATTGGGAGCAGTACTTC. Its translation is CASSGGLLSGQDWEQYF. V is TRBV5-6 and J is TRBJ2-7, with 7 nucleotides matching TRBD1. The CDR3 covers 17 residues. The germline V gene encodes CDR1 SGHDT and CDR2 YYEEEE. V lost 4 bases and J lost 7; bases outside the gene matches: 20.

This chain joins TRBV28 and TRBJ2-3; D assignment may be TRBD1 or TRBD2 (5 bases each). V gave up 2 bases and J gave up 0 bases, with 21 bases separating them. The CDR3 length is 19 residues. Germline CDR1 reads MDHEN; CDR2 reads SYDVKM. This CDR3 is CASSLMDGTAISSTDTQYF. CDR3 nucleotide sequence: TGTGCCAGCAGTTTAATGGACGGGACGGCTATCTCTAGCACAGATACGCAGTATTTT.

The gene calls are TRBV28 and TRBJ2-1, with D possibly TRBD2 on 6 matching bases. Per germline, CDR1 MDHEN and CDR2 SYDVKM. The length of the CDR3 is 14 residues. V lost 5 bases to trimming and J lost 8 bases, with 16 bases between them. The CDR3 reads CASSVSGTHHEQFF. The DNA of the CDR3 is TGTGCCAGCAGTGTTAGCGGAACGCACCATGAGCAGTTCTTC.

The rearrangement joins TRBV28 to TRBJ2-1; 10 nucleotides line up with TRBD2. Per the germline V gene, CDR1 is MDHEN and CDR2 is SYDVKM. The CDR3 loop spans 16 amino acids. V shed 8 bases, J shed 5 bases, and the junction held 12 bases outside the gene matches. Here the CDR3 reads CASHPASGSYHNEQFF. In DNA, the CDR3 is TGTGCCAGCCATCCAGCTAGCGGGAGTTACCACAATGAGCAGTTCTTC.

About this clone: Distinct nucleotide sequences in the sample also encode this CDR3. The chain links TRBV6-5 to TRBJ2-1; perhaps D is TRBD1 or TRBD2 (5 bases each). In germline, CDR1 is MNHEY, CDR2 SVGAGI. This CDR3 is 16 amino acids long. Trimming pared 0 bases from V and 6 bases from J, leaving 15 bases between. CDR3 region: CASSYSVGERSNEQFF. DNA of the CDR3: TGTGCCAGCAGTTACTCAGTGGGGGAGAGATCCAATGAGCAGTTCTTC.

V and J are TRBV6-8 and TRBJ1-5; a possible D gene is TRBD1 (5 bases). The ends were cut back, 2 bases at V and 0 bases at J, with 14 bases in the middle. Germline V CDR1 and CDR2: MNHGY, SAAAGT. This CDR3 has 17 residues. The CDR3 DNA is TGTGCCAGCAGTTACCCATTGGACAAGGCTAGCAATCAGCCCCAGCATTTT. It encodes CASSYPLDKASNQPQHF.

The CDR3 DNA is TGTGCCAGCAGCTTAGGGTCGACTGAGCAGTTCTTC. It yields the protein CASSLGSTEQFF. The gene calls are TRBV7-9 and TRBJ2-1, with D hard to call. Trimming cost V 1 base and J 9 bases, with 7 bases left between them. From germline, CDR1 is SEHNR and CDR2 FQNEAQ (reference sequence). This CDR3 region has 12 residues.

The chain combines TRBV27 with TRBJ2-2; D is uncertain. This CDR3 is built from 14 residues. Germline CDR1 and CDR2: MNHEY and SMNVEV (reference sequence). V gave up 2 bases and J gave up 7 bases, with 11 bases separating them. The CDR3, as DNA: TGTGCCAGCAGTTTAATGTCGGTACTCGGGGAGCTGTTTTTT. This translates into CASSLMSVLGELFF.

J is TRBJ2-7 and V is TRBV4-1; weak D call: TRBD2 (6 bases). The CDR3 extends over 15 amino acids. The ends were cut back, 0 bases at V and 3 bases at J, with 12 bases in the middle. CDR1 is MGHRA and CDR2 is YSYEKL in the germline V gene. The CDR3 protein is CASSQDAGRLYEQYF. In nucleotides, the CDR3 is TGCGCCAGCAGCCAAGATGCCGGGAGACTCTACGAGCAGTACTTC.

V is TRBV4-2 and J is TRBJ2-7, with 11 bases aligning to TRBD2. The CDR3 is made up of 18 amino acids. Germline CDR1 is LGHNA and CDR2 is YNFKEQ. Trimming at V came to 2 bases and at J to 6 bases, leaving 15 bases not matched to a gene. The CDR3 bases are TGTGCCAGCAGCCAAACATCACTAGCGGGAGAAAGACCGTCCGAGCAGTACTTC. Translation gives CASSQTSLAGERPSEQYF.

V is TRBV7-8 and J is TRBJ2-3; the match to TRBD1 covers 8 bases. Losses at the gene ends were 4 bases for V and 2 bases for J; bases not matched to a gene: 8. CDR3 length: 16 amino acids. Germline-derived CDR1 and CDR2 are SGHVS and FQNEAQ. The CDR3 is CASSSVGQGLTDTQYF. In DNA, the CDR3 is TGTGCCAGCAGCTCTGTTGGACAGGGCCTCACAGATACGCAGTATTTT.

The chain links TRBV5-8 to TRBJ2-3; the match to TRBD1 covers 7 bases. Germline-derived CDR1 and CDR2 are SGHTS and YDEGEE. The CDR3 has 19 amino acids. J was trimmed by 6 bases and V by 0 bases; bases with no gene match: 19. The CDR3 region has the DNA TGTGCCAGCAGCTTGGGGTTCTCCCTGGCAGGGGGTAAAGGGGATACGCAGTATTTT. Its translation: CASSLGFSLAGGKGDTQYF.

This rearrangement joins TRBV4-1 to TRBJ2-1; D not certain. The CDR3 is 15 residues long. CDR1 and CDR2 from the germline V gene are MGHRA and YSYEKL. Trimming took 2 bases from V and 0 from J, leaving 8 bases between them. CDR3 sequence: CASSQIYNSYNEQFF. The CDR3 nucleotides are TGCGCCAGCAGCCAAATATACAACTCCTACAATGAGCAGTTCTTC.

This sequence joins TRBV10-3 and TRBJ2-7; D is unclear. The germline gives CDR1 ENHRY, CDR2 SYGVKD. The CDR3 extends over 14 amino acids. The ends were cut back, 3 bases at V and 1 base at J, with 10 bases in the middle. The CDR3 nucleotides are TGTGCCATCAGTGAATCGTACAGTTCCTACGAGCAGTACTTC. Translated, it gives CAISESYSSYEQYF.

The rearrangement links TRBV10-2 to TRBJ2-1, with 11 bases aligning to TRBD2. Trimming removed 6 bases from V and 9 bases from J; junction bases left unmatched: 13. Germline V gene lookup returns CDR1 WSHSY and CDR2 SAAADI. This CDR3 has 16 amino acids. The chain's CDR3 is CASSSTLAGVYGEQFF. The CDR3 region has the DNA TGCGCCAGCAGCTCAACACTAGCGGGAGTGTACGGTGAGCAGTTCTTC.

The rearrangement links TRBV9 to TRBJ2-3; TRBD2 aligns across 9 bases. There are 17 residues in the CDR3. With 0 bases clipped from V and 3 bases from J, the junction kept 8 bases outside the gene matches. The V gene's germline CDR1 is SGDLS and CDR2 YYNGEE. The CDR3: CASSVGPPSGMTDTQYF. The CDR3 DNA follows: TGTGCCAGCAGCGTAGGGCCGCCTAGCGGGATGACAGATACGCAGTATTTT.

The rearrangement joins TRBV10-3 to TRBJ2-1; D gene uncertain. Trimming shortened V by 0 bases and J by 1 base, and 13 bases separated the two germline ends. This CDR3 region has 17 residues. Germline lookup yields CDR1 ENHRY and CDR2 SYGVKD. Written as DNA, the CDR3 is TGTGCCATCAGTGAGTCTGTAGTCTACGCGTCCTACAATGAGCAGTTCTTC. Residues: CAISESVVYASYNEQFF.

This clone showed up just once. The V gene is TRBV7-9, the J gene TRBJ2-3; 10 bases map to TRBD1. The germline V gene encodes CDR1 SEHNR and CDR2 FQNEAQ (reference sequence). This CDR3 contains 16 residues. Trimming at V came to 5 bases and at J to 5 bases, leaving 10 bases not matched to a gene. CDR3 DNA sequence: TGTGCCAGCAGCCAAAGGACAGGGGGAGATAGAGATACGCAGTATTTT. Its translation: CASSQRTGGDRDTQYF.

This chain joins TRBV28 and TRBJ1-3; D not resolved. Germline CDR1 reads MDHEN; CDR2 reads SYDVKM. This CDR3 spans 18 amino acids. V shed 1 base and J shed 0 bases, with 16 bases lying between them. DNA of the CDR3: TGTGCCAGCAGTTTATATGGCCCAGGTGCTAGCTCTGGAAACACCATATATTTT. Translation gives CASSLYGPGASSGNTIYF.

The chain carries TRBV19 and TRBJ2-1; TRBD2 matches 8 bases. There are 16 residues in the CDR3. The ends lost 1 base at V and 4 bases at J; junction bases unmatched: 6. Germline loops: CDR1 LNHDA, CDR2 SQIVND (reference sequence). The CDR3 DNA is TGTGCCAGTAGTATAGGACCGGGACTAGGGTACAATGAGCAGTTCTTC. It encodes CASSIGPGLGYNEQFF. The complete variable domain, with remaining parts taken from reference TRBV19 and TRBJ2-1, reads DGGITQSPKYLFRKEGQNVTLSCEQNLNHDAMYWYRQDPGQGLRLIYYSQIVNDFQKGDIAEGYSVSREKKESFPLTVTSAQKNPTAFYLCASSIGPGLGYNEQFFGPGTRLTVL.

V gene TRBV11-2 combines with J gene TRBJ2-5; unclear D gene. Germline V gene data show CDR1 as SGHAT and CDR2 as FQNNGV. There are 15 residues in the CDR3. The V end lost 1 base, the J end lost 11 bases, and 20 bases lay between the germline ends. CDR3 DNA: TGTGCCAGCAGCTTAGCGGACCGGCTACTTGATGAGCAGTACTTC. Translating gives CASSLADRLLDEQYF.

The chain employs TRBV4-3 and TRBJ1-5; weak D call: TRBD1 (6 bases). There are 19 residues in the CDR3. Germline CDR1 reads LGHNA; CDR2 reads YSLEER. Trimming stripped 0 bases from V and 2 bases from J, with 20 bases between. The DNA of the CDR3 is TGCGCCAGCAGCCAAGACCCGCTACAGGGTGAAAGTGGCAATCAGCCCCAGCATTTT. It specifies CASSQDPLQGESGNQPQHF.

The chain recombines TRBV10-3 with TRBJ1-3; D unresolved. V lost 2 bases to trimming and J lost 0 bases, with 5 bases between them. The CDR3 sequence is 14 residues long. In germline, CDR1 is ENHRY, CDR2 SYGVKD. The CDR3 DNA sequence: TGTGCCATCAGTGAGACCCCCTCTGGAAACACCATATATTTT. As protein: CAISETPSGNTIYF.

This chain uses TRBV5-4 with TRBJ2-1, with no clear D. The V end lost 0 bases, the J end lost 4 bases, and 11 bases lay between the germline ends. The CDR3 is 15 residues long. The germline gives CDR1 SGHNT, CDR2 YYREEE (reference sequence). The CDR3 coding sequence is TGTGCCAGCAGCTTGGCGTGGTCCGTATACAATGAGCAGTTCTTC. Amino acids: CASSLAWSVYNEQFF.

This chain connects TRBV27 to TRBJ2-1; D could derive from TRBD1 or TRBD2 (5 bases each). The CDR3 length is 14 residues. Looked up from germline, CDR1 is MNHEY and CDR2 is SMNVEV (reference sequence). The germline V and J ends were trimmed by 1 base and 16 bases, with 20 bases remaining between them. CDR3 nucleotide sequence: TGTGCCAGCAGTTTATTAGGTCGGGACCTTAGGGTTTTCTTC. This gives the protein CASSLLGRDLRVFF.

The chain uses TRBV28 and TRBJ2-2; 7 bases align to TRBD1. With V trimmed by 3 bases and J by 5 bases, 3 bases remained unmatched. From germline, CDR1 is MDHEN and CDR2 SYDVKM. This CDR3 region has 14 residues. The CDR3 coding sequence is TGTGCCAGCAGTTTCAGGGGGTTTACCGGGGAGCTGTTTTTT. This gives the protein CASSFRGFTGELFF.

The V and J genes are TRBV29-1 and TRBJ1-1; D is ambiguous. From germline, CDR1 is SQVTM and CDR2 ANQGSEA. This CDR3 has 10 amino acids. Trimming stripped 2 bases from V and 8 bases from J, with 6 bases between. CDR3 region: CSVEPYEAFF. Written as DNA, the CDR3 is TGCAGCGTTGAACCTTACGAAGCTTTCTTT.

This clone has just one count. The V call is TRBV9, the J call TRBJ1-4; D is unresolved. The germline V gene has CDR1 SGDLS and CDR2 YYNGEE. Trimming took off 0 bases at V and 8 bases at J, with 8 bases between the two ends. The CDR3 extends over 13 amino acids. The CDR3 DNA follows: TGTGCCAGCAGCGTAGGTCGGGAGGAAAAACTGTTTTTT. Its translation is CASSVGREEKLFF.

V gene TRBV30 combines with J gene TRBJ2-7, with a possible D match to TRBD2 (7 bases). The germline CDR1 and CDR2 sequences are GTSNPN and SVGIG (reference sequence). The CDR3 is made up of 15 amino acids. Trimming cost V 3 bases and J 0 bases, with 15 bases left between them. The CDR3 DNA follows: TGTGCCTGGAGGCTCCTAGCGGACAGCTCCTACGAGCAGTACTTC. Amino acids: CAWRLLADSSYEQYF.

This chain joins TRBV11-2 and TRBJ1-5, with unresolved D. V dropped 5 bases and J dropped 4 bases, with 6 bases sitting between them. Germline CDR1 SGHAT, CDR2 FQNNGV. This CDR3 spans 12 amino acids. The CDR3 here is CASSIDNQPQHF. CDR3 sequence (DNA): TGTGCCAGCAGCATTGATAATCAGCCCCAGCATTTT. The full variable domain, its missing parts supplied by reference TRBV11-2 and TRBJ1-5, is EAGVAQSPRYKIIEKRQSVAFWCNPISGHATLYWYQQILGQGPKLLIQFQNNGVVDDSQLPKDRFSAERLKGVDSTLKIQPAKLEDSAVYLCASSIDNQPQHFGDGTRLSIL.

The V and J genes are TRBV6-6 and TRBJ2-3; 8 bases map to TRBD2. Trimming at V came to 2 bases and at J to 4 bases, leaving 8 bases not matched to a gene. This CDR3 is built from 16 residues. Germline values: CDR1 MNHNY, CDR2 SVGAGI (reference sequence). CDR3 in DNA: TGTGCCAGCAGTTACCAGCGGGAGTTCGGGGCAGATACGCAGTATTTT. Its translation: CASSYQREFGADTQYF.

Worth noting for this clone: The sample holds other DNA sequences that translate to the same CDR3. V gene TRBV9 combines with J gene TRBJ2-1; D is unresolved. V was pared by 2 bases and J by 3 bases, with 6 bases between. The CDR3 loop spans 13 amino acids. In germline, CDR1 is SGDLS, CDR2 YYNGEE. CDR3 bases: TGTGCCAGCAGCGTTTCCGACTACAATGAGCAGTTCTTC. Translation: CASSVSDYNEQFF.